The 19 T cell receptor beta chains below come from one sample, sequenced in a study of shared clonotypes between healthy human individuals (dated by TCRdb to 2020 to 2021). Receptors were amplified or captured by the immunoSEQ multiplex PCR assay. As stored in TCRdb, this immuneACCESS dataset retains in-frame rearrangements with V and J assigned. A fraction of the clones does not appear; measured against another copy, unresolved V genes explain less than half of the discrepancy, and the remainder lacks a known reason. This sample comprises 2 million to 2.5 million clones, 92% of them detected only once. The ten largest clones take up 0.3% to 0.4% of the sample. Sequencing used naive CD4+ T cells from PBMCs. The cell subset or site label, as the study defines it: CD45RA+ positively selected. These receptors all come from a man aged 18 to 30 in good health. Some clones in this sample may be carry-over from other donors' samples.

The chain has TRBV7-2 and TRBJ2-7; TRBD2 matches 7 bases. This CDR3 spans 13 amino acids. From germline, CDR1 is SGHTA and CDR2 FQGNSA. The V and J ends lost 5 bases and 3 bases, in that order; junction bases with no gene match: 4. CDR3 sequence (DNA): TGTGCCAGCAGCCGGACTAGTGTCTACGAGCAGTACTTC. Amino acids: CASSRTSVYEQYF.

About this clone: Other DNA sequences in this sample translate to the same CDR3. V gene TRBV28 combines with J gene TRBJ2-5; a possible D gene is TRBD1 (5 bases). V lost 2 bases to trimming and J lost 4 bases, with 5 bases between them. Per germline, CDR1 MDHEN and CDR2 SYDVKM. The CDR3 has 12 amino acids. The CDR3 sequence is CASSLTGETQYF. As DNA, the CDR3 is TGTGCCAGCAGTTTAACAGGAGAGACCCAGTACTTC.

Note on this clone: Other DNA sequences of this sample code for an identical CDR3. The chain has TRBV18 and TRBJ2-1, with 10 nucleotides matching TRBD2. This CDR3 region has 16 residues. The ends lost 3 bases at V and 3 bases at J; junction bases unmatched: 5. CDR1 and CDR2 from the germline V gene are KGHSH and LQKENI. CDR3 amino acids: CASSPPSGRGYNEQFF. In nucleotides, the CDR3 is TGTGCCAGCTCACCGCCGAGCGGGAGGGGCTACAATGAGCAGTTCTTC.

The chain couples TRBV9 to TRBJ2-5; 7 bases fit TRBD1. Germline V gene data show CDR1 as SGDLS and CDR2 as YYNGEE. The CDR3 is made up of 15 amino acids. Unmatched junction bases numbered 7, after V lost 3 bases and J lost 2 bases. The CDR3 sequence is CASSGSGQTQETQYF. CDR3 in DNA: TGTGCCAGCAGCGGTTCGGGACAGACTCAAGAGACCCAGTACTTC.

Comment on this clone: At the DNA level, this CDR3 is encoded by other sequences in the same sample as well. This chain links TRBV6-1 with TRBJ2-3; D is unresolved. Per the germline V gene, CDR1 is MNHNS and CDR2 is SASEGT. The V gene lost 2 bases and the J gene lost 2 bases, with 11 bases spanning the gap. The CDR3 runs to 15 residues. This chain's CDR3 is CASSERHRLTDTQYF. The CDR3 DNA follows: TGTGCCAGCAGTGAACGACACCGACTCACAGATACGCAGTATTTT.

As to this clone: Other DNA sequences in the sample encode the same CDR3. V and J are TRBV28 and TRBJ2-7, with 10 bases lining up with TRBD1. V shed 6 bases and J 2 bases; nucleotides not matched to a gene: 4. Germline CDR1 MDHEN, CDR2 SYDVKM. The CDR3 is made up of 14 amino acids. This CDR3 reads CASRLGQGAYEQYF. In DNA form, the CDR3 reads TGTGCCAGCAGACTCGGACAGGGGGCCTACGAGCAGTACTTC.

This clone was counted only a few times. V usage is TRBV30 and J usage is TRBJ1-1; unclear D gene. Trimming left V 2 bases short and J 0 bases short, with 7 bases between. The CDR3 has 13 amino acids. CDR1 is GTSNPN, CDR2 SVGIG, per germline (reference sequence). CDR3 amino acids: CAWSINMNTEAFF. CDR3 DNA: TGTGCCTGGAGTATCAACATGAACACTGAAGCTTTCTTT.

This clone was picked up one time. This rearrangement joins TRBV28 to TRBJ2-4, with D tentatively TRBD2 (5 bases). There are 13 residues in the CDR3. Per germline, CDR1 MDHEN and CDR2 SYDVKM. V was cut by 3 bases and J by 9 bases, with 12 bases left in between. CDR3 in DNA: TGTGCCAGCAGTTTCTCTGCGGGCGCCATTCAGTACTTC. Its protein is CASSFSAGAIQYF.

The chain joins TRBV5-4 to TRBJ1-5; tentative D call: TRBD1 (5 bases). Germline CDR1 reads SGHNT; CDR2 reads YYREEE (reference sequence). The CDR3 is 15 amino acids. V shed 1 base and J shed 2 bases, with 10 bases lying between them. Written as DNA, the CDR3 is TGTGCCAGCAGCTTGTTTGGGGCTGGCAATCAGCCCCAGCATTTT. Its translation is CASSLFGAGNQPQHF.

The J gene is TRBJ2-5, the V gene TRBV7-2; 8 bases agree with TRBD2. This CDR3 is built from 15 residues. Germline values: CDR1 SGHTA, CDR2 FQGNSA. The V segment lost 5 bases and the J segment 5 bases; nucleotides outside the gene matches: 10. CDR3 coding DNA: TGTGCCAGCAGCCACCGACCACGGGAGGGGGAGACCCAGTACTTC. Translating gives CASSHRPREGETQYF.

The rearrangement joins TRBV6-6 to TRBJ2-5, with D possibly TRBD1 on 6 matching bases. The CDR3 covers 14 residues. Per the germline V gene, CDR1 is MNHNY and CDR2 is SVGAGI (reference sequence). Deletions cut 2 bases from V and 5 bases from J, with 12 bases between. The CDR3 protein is CASSYGGLGETQYF. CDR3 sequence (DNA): TGTGCCAGCAGTTACGGGGGCCTGGGGGAGACCCAGTACTTC.

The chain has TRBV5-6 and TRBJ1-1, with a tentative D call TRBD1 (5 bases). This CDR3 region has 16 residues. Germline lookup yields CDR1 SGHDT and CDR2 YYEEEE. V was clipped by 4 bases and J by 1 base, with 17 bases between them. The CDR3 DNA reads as TGTGCCAGCAGCCCCCTCTGGCAGGGTCAGAACACTGAAGCTTTCTTT. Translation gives CASSPLWQGQNTEAFF.

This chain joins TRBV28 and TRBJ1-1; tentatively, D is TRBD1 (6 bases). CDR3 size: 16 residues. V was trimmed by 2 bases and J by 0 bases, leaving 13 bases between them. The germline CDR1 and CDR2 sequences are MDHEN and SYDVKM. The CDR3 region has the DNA TGTGCCAGCAGTTTAATGGTCCAGGGGATGAACACTGAAGCTTTCTTT. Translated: CASSLMVQGMNTEAFF.

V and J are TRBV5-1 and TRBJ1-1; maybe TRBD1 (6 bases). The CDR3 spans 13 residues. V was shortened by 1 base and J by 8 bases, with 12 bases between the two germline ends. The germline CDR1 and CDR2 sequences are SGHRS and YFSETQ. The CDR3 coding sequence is TGCGCCAGCAGCTTGACAGGGAAATTGGAAGCTTTCTTT. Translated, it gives CASSLTGKLEAFF.

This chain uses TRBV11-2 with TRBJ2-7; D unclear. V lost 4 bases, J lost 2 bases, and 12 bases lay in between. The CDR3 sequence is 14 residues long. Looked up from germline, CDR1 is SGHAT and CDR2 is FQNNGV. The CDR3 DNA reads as TGTGCCAGCAGCTCCCACAAGGACCCCTACGAGCAGTACTTC. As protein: CASSSHKDPYEQYF.

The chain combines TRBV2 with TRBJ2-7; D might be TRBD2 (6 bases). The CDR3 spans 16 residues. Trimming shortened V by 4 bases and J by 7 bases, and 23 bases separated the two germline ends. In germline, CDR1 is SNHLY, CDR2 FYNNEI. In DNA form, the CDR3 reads TGTGCCAGCAGTGGAGGTGGGGCGCGGGGCGCGGGAGAGCAGTACTTC. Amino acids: CASSGGGARGAGEQYF.

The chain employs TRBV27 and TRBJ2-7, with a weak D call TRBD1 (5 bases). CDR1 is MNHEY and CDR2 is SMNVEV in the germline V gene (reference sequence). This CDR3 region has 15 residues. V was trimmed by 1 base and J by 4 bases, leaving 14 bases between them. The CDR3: CASSLWYRSGYEQYF. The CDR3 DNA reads TGTGCCAGCAGTTTATGGTACAGGTCCGGTTACGAGCAGTACTTC.

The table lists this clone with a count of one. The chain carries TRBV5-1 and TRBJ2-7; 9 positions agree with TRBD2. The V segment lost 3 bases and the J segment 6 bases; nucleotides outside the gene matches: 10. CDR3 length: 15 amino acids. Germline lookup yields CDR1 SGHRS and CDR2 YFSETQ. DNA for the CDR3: TGCGCCAGCAGCTACTCTAGCGGGATCGGTTCCGAGCAGTACTTC. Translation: CASSYSSGIGSEQYF.

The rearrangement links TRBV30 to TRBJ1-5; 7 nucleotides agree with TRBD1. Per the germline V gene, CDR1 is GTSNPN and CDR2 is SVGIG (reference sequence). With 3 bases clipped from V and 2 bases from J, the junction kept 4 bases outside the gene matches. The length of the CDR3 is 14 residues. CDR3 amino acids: CAWSFGQGNQPQHF. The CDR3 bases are TGTGCCTGGAGCTTCGGACAGGGCAATCAGCCCCAGCATTTT.